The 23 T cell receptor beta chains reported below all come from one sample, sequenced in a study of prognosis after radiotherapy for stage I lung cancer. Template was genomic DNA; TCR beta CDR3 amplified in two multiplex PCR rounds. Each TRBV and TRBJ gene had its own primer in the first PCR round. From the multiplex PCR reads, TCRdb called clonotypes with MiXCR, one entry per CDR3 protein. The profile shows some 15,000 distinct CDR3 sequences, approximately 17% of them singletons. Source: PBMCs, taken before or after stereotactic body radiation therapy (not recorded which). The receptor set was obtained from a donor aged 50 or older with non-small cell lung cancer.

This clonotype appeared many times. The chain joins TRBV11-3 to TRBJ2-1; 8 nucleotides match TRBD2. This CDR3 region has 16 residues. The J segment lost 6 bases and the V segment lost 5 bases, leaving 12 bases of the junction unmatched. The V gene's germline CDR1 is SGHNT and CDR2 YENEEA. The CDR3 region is CASSAPDSAGGNEQFF. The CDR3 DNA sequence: TGTGCCAGCAGCGCGCCGGACTCTGCGGGAGGCAATGAGCAGTTCTTC.

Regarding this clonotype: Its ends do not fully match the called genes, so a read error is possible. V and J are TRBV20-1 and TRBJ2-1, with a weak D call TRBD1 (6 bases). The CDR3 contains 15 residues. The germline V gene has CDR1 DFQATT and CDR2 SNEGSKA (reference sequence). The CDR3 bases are TGCAGTGCTAGGCTCCGGGACACGGGGTTAAATGTGCAGTTCTTC. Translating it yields CSARLRDTGLNVQFF.

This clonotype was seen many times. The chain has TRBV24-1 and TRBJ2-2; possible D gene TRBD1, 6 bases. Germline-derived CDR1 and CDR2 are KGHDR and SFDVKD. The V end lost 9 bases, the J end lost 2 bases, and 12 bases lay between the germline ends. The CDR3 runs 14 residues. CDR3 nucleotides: TGTGCCACCGCTCAGGACAGCAACACCGGGGAGCTGTTTTTT. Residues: CATAQDSNTGELFF.

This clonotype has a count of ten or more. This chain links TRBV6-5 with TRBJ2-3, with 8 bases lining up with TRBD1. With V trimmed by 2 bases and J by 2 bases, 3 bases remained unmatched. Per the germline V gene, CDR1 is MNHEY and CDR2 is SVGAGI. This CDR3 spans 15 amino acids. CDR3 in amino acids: CASSYRTGPTDTQYF. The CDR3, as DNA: TGTGCCAGCAGTTACCGGACAGGGCCCACAGATACGCAGTATTTT.

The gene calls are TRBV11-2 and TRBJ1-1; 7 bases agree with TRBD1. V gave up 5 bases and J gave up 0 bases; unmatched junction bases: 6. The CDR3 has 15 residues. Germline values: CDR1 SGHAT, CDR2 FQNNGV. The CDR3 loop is CASSKAGTVNTEAFF. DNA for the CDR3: TGTGCCAGCAGCAAAGCCGGGACAGTGAACACTGAAGCTTTCTTT.

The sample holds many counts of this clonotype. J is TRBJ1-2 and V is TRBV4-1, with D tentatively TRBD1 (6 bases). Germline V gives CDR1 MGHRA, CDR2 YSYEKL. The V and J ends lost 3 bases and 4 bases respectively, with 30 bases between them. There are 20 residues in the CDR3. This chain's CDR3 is CASSHISLLSGTRNLYGYTF. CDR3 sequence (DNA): TGCGCCAGCAGCCATATATCCCTCTTATCCGGGACAAGAAATCTCTATGGCTACACCTTC.

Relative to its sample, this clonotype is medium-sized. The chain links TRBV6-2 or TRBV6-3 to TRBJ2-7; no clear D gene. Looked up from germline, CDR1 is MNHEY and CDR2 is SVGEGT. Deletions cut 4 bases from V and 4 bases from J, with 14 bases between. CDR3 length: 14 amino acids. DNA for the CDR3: TGTGCCAGCAGTTCCACCCTGAAGTTGTACGAGCAGTACTTC. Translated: CASSSTLKLYEQYF.

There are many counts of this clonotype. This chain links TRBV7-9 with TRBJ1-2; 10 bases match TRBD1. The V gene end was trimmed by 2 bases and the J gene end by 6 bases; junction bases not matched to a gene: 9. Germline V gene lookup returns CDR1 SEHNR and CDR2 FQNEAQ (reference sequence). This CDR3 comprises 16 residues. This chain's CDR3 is CASSLLETGGRDGYTF. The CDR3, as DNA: TGTGCCAGCAGCTTATTGGAGACAGGGGGCAGGGATGGCTACACCTTC.

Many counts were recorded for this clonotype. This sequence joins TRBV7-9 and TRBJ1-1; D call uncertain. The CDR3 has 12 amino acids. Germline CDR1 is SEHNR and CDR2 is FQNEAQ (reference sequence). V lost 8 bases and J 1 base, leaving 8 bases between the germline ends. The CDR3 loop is CASVQGNTEAFF. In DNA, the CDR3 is TGTGCCAGCGTGCAAGGGAACACTGAAGCTTTCTTT.

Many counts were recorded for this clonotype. CDR3 sequence: CSARAQGMNTEAFF. CDR3 coding DNA: TGCAGTGCTAGGGCCCAGGGGATGAACACTGAAGCTTTCTTT. The J gene is TRBJ1-1, the V gene TRBV20-1, with D perhaps TRBD1 (6 bases). The V end was cut by 3 bases, the J end by 0 bases, with 11 bases between. Germline CDR1 and CDR2: DFQATT and SNEGSKA (reference sequence). The length of the CDR3 is 14 residues.

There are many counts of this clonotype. CDR3 protein: CSAARAGGPFSEQYF. As DNA, the CDR3 is TGCAGTGCTGCCAGAGCGGGAGGGCCTTTCTCCGAGCAGTACTTC. V usage is TRBV20-1 and J usage is TRBJ2-7; 10 nucleotides line up with TRBD2. V shed 5 bases, J shed 6 bases, and the junction held 13 bases outside the gene matches. The CDR3 is 15 amino acids. Germline CDR1 is DFQATT and CDR2 is SNEGSKA (reference sequence).

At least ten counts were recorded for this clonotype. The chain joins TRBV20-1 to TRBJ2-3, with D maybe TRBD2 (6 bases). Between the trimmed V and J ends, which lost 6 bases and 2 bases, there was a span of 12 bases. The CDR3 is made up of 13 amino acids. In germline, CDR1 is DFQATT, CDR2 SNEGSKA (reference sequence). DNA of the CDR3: TGCAGTGCCAATAGCGGAGCCACAGATACGCAGTATTTT. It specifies CSANSGATDTQYF.

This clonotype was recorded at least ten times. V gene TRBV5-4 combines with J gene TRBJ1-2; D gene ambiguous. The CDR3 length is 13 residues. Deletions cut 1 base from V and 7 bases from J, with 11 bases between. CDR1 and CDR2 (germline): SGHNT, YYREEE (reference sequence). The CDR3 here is CASSLPQVSGYTF. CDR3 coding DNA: TGTGCCAGCAGCTTGCCGCAGGTTTCTGGCTACACCTTC.

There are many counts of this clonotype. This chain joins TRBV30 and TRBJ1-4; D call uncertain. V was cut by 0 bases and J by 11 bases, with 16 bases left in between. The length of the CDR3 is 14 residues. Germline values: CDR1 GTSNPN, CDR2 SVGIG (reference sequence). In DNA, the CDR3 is TGTGCCTGGAGTGTAAATGTTGGGGTGCCGAAACTGTTTTTT. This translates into CAWSVNVGVPKLFF.

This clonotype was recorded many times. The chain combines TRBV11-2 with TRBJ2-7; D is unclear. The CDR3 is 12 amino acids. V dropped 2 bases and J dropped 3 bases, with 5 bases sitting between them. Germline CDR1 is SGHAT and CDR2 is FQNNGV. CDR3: CASSLNSYEQYV. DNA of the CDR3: TGTGCCAGCAGCTTAAACAGCTACGAGCAGTACGTC.

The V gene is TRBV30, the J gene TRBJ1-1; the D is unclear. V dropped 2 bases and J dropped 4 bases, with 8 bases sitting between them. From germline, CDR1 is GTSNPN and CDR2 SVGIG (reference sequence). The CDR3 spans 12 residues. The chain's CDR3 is CAWSRVITEAFF. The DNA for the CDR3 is TGTGCCTGGAGTAGGGTAATCACTGAAGCTTTCTTT.

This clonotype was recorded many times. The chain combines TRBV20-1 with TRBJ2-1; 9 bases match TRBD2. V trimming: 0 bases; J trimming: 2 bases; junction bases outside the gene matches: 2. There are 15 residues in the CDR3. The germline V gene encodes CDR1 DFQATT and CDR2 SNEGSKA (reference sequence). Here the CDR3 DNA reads TGCAGTGCTAGAGAAGTAGCGGGGGCCTACAATGAGCAGTTCTTC. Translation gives CSAREVAGAYNEQFF.

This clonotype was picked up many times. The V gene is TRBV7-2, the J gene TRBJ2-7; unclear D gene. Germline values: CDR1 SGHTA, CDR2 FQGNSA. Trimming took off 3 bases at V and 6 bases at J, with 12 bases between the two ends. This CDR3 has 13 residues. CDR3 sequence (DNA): TGTGCCAGCAGCTTGGGTAGGAGTCTCGAGCAGTACTTC. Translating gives CASSLGRSLEQYF.

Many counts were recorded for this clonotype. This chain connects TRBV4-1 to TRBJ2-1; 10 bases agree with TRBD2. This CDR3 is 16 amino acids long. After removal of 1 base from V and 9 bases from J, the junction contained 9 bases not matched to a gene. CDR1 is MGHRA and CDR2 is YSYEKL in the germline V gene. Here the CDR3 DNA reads TGCGCCAGCAGCCAAGTTAAGCGGGGGGGCCTGAGTGAGCAGTTCTTC. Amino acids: CASSQVKRGGLSEQFF.

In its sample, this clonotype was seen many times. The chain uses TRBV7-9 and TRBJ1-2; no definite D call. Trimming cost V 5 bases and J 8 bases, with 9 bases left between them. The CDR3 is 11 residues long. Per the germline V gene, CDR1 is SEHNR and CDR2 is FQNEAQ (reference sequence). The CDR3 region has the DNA TGTGCCAGCAGCGAAGCACGGGGCTACACCTTC. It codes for CASSEARGYTF.

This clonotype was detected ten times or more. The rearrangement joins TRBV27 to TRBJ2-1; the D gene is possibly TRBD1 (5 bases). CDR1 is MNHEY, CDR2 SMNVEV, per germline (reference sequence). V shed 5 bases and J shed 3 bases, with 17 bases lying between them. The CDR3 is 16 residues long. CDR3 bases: TGTGCCAGCAGTCTTAAACGGACAACGAACTACAATGAGCAGTTCTTC. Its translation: CASSLKRTTNYNEQFF.

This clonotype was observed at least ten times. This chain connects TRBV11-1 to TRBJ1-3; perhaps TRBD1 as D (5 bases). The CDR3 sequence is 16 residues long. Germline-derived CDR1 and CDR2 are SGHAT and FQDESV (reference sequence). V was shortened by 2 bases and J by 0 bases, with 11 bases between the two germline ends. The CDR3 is CASSLSSGPSGNTIYF. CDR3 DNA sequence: TGTGCCAGCAGCTTATCTTCAGGGCCCTCTGGAAACACCATATATTTT.

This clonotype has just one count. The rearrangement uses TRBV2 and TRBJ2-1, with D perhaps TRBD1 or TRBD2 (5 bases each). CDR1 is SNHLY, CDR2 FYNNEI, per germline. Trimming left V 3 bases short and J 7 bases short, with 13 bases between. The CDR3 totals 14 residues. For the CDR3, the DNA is TGTGCCAGCAGTGACTGGGGGAGAGGGAATGAGCAGTTCTTC. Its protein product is CASSDWGRGNEQFF. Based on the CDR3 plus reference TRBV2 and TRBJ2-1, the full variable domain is EPEVTQTPSHQVTQMGQEVILRCVPISNHLYFYWYRQILGQKVEFLVSFYNNEISEKSEIFDDQFSVERPDGSNFTLKIRSTKLEDSAMYFCASSDWGRGNEQFFGPGTRLTVL.